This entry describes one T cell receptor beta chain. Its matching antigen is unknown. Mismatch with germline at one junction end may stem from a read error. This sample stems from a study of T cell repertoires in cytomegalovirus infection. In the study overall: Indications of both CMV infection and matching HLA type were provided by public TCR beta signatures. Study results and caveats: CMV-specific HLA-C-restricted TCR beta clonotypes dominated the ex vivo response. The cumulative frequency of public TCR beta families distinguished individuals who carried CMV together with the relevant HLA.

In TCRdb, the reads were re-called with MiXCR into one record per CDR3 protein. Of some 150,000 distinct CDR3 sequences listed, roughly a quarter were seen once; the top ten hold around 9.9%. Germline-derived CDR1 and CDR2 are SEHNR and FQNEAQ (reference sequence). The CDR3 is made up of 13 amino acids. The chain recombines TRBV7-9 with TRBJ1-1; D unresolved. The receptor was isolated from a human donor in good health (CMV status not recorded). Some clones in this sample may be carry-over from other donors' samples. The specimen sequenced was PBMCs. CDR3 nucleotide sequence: TGTGCCAGCAGGTTAGCCCTTGGCACTGAAGCTTTCTTT. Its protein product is CASRLALGTEAFF.